The 13 T cell receptor beta chains listed next were all sequenced from one sample in a study of cytomegalovirus exposure and HLA in healthy donors. Method: immunoSEQ multiplex PCR; TCRdb's copy keeps in-frame clones and lacks some. The repertoire holds 110,000 to 150,000 clones, with 90% to 95% as singletons. Sample: PBMCs. Every receptor here comes from a man aged 18 to 29 in good health and CMV-seronegative.

The sample holds one count of this clone. This chain joins TRBV5-4 and TRBJ2-3; D is unclear. V lost 1 base and J 3 bases, leaving 3 bases between the germline ends. The CDR3 has 12 amino acids. The germline CDR1 and CDR2 sequences are SGHNT and YYREEE (reference sequence). CDR3 sequence reads: CASSLSTDTQYF. As DNA, the CDR3 is TGTGCCAGCAGCTTGTCGACAGATACGCAGTATTTT. Looking up the rest from reference TRBV5-4 and TRBJ2-3 gives the full variable domain: ETGVTQSPTHLIKTRGQQVTLRCSSQSGHNTVSWYQQALGQGPQFIFQYYREEENGRGNFPPRFSGLQFPNYSSELNVNALELDDSALYLCASSLSTDTQYFGPGTRLTVL.

The chain links TRBV18 to TRBJ2-5, with D possibly TRBD1 on 5 matching bases. The CDR3 covers 14 residues. Germline CDR1 reads KGHSH; CDR2 reads LQKENI. V shed 3 bases and J shed 1 base, with 9 bases lying between them. CDR3: CASSPRRAQETQYF. CDR3 coding DNA: TGTGCCAGCTCACCTCGCAGGGCCCAAGAGACCCAGTACTTC.

V and J are TRBV9 and TRBJ2-1; 15 nucleotides match TRBD2. The germline CDR1 and CDR2 sequences are SGDLS and YYNGEE. The CDR3 extends over 24 amino acids. The ends lost 1 base at V and 0 bases at J; junction bases unmatched: 20. For the CDR3, the DNA is TGTGCCAGCAGCGTAACCACTAAGGGTTCCGGGACTAGCGGGAGGTCCGGCTCCTACAATGAGCAGTTCTTC. Its translation: CASSVTTKGSGTSGRSGSYNEQFF. Filled out from reference TRBV9 and TRBJ2-1, the complete variable domain reads DSGVTQTPKHLITATGQRVTLRCSPRSGDLSVYWYQQSLDQGLQFLIQYYNGEERAKGNILERFSAQQFPDLHSELNLSSLELGDSALYFCASSVTTKGSGTSGRSGSYNEQFFGPGTRLTVL.

The table lists this clone with a few counts. The CDR3 bases are TGTGCCAGCAGCTTGGGAGTCTCTGGAAACACCATATATTTT. Encoded protein: CASSLGVSGNTIYF. This chain uses TRBV5-4 with TRBJ1-3, with unresolved D. Germline CDR1 and CDR2: SGHNT and YYREEE (reference sequence). V was cut by 0 bases and J by 0 bases, with 4 bases left in between. CDR3 length: 14 amino acids.

The chain combines TRBV5-4 with TRBJ2-5; D is undetermined. The CDR3 is made up of 15 amino acids. Trimming took off 0 bases at V and 3 bases at J, with 12 bases between the two ends. Germline-derived CDR1 and CDR2 are SGHNT and YYREEE (reference sequence). The CDR3 sequence is CASSLELTAKETQYF. CDR3 coding DNA: TGTGCCAGCAGCTTGGAGCTTACAGCTAAAGAGACCCAGTACTTC.

This CDR3 reads CAWTPGQYLRSPLHF. Written as DNA, the CDR3 is TGTGCCTGGACTCCGGGACAGTATCTTAGGTCACCCCTCCACTTT. The rearrangement links TRBV30 to TRBJ1-6; 7 nucleotides agree with TRBD1. V was pared by 4 bases and J by 10 bases, with 13 bases of the junction left unmatched. This CDR3 region has 15 residues. The germline V gene encodes CDR1 GTSNPN and CDR2 SVGIG (reference sequence).

This sequence joins TRBV20-1 and TRBJ2-7; D is uncertain. This CDR3 is 11 amino acids long. V was trimmed by 6 bases and J by 6 bases, leaving 12 bases between them. CDR1 DFQATT and CDR2 SNEGSKA come from the germline V gene (reference sequence). The CDR3 DNA reads TGCAGTGCGGCGAGGTGTGGCGAGCAGTACGTC. Protein sequence: CSAARCGEQYV.

This clone was detected only once. The CDR3 nucleotides are TGTGCCAGTAGTCCGGGACTCCTGAAGACTGGGGCCAACGTCCTGACTTTC. Protein sequence: CASSPGLLKTGANVLTF. The V gene is TRBV19, the J gene TRBJ2-6, with D possibly being TRBD2 (6 bases). Germline CDR1 is LNHDA and CDR2 is SQIVND (reference sequence). V was trimmed by 5 bases and J by 2 bases, leaving 16 bases between them. The CDR3 totals 17 residues. Full variable domain (missing parts from reference TRBV19 and TRBJ2-6): DGGITQSPKYLFRKEGQNVTLSCEQNLNHDAMYWYRQDPGQGLRLIYYSQIVNDFQKGDIAEGYSVSREKKESFPLTVTSAQKNPTAFYLCASSPGLLKTGANVLTFGAGSRLTVL.

The chain uses TRBV5-1 and TRBJ1-5, with D perhaps TRBD1 (5 bases). The V gene's germline CDR1 is SGHRS and CDR2 YFSETQ. The germline V and J ends were trimmed by 0 bases and 6 bases, with 10 bases remaining between them. This CDR3 comprises 14 residues. This CDR3 is CASSLVGGGQPQHF. CDR3 DNA sequence: TGCGCCAGCAGCTTGGTGGGGGGGGGTCAGCCCCAGCATTTT. Looking up the rest from reference TRBV5-1 and TRBJ1-5 gives the full variable domain: KAGVTQTPRYLIKTRGQQVTLSCSPISGHRSVSWYQQTPGQGLQFLFEYFSETQRNKGNFPGRFSGRQFSNSRSEMNVSTLELGDSALYLCASSLVGGGQPQHFGDGTRLSIL.

The rearrangement links TRBV7-8 to TRBJ1-2; 8 bases line up with TRBD1. The CDR3 covers 15 residues. Germline V gene data show CDR1 as SGHVS and CDR2 as FQNEAQ. V was clipped by 4 bases and J by 4 bases; unmatched bases: 8. The CDR3 DNA follows: TGTGCCAGCAGCTCCGGACAGGGCCGGGTCTATGGCTACACCTTC. Translation: CASSSGQGRVYGYTF. The full variable domain, with the rest looked up from reference TRBV7-8 and TRBJ1-2, is GAGVSQSPRYKVAKRGQDVALRCDPISGHVSLFWYQQALGQGPEFLTYFQNEAQLDKSGLPSDRFFAERPEGSVSTLKIQRTQQEDSAVYLCASSSGQGRVYGYTFGSGTRLTVV.

V gene TRBV5-1 combines with J gene TRBJ2-5; D may be TRBD2 (5 bases). The CDR3 spans 15 residues. V was cut by 0 bases and J by 5 bases, with 14 bases left in between. Germline V lookup: CDR1 SGHRS, CDR2 YFSETQ. The CDR3 reads CASSLANGVLETQYF. CDR3 DNA sequence: TGCGCCAGCAGCTTGGCCAACGGGGTTTTGGAGACCCAGTACTTC.

The V gene is TRBV7-9, the J gene TRBJ2-1, with TRBD2 matching over 7 bases. The CDR3 has 13 residues. Trimming at V came to 7 bases and at J to 7 bases, leaving 7 bases not matched to a gene. Germline loops: CDR1 SEHNR, CDR2 FQNEAQ (reference sequence). CDR3 sequence: CASTQAGRNEQFF. The CDR3 DNA follows: TGTGCCAGCACCCAAGCGGGGAGAAATGAGCAGTTCTTC.

The chain combines TRBV14 with TRBJ2-3; tentatively, D is TRBD2 (5 bases). This CDR3 is 12 amino acids long. The V end was cut by 4 bases, the J end by 6 bases, with 8 bases between. CDR1 and CDR2 from the germline V gene are SGHDN and FVKESK. CDR3 coding DNA: TGTGCCAGCAGCCCACTAGTCGATACGCAGTATTTT. It yields the protein CASSPLVDTQYF.